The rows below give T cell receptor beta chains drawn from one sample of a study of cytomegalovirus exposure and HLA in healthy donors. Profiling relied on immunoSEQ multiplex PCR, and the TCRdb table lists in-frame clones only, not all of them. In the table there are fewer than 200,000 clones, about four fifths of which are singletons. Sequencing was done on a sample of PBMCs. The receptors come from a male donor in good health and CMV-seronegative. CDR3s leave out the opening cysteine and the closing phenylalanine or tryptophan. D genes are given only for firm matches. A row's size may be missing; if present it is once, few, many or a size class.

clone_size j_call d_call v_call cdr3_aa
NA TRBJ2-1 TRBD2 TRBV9 ASSVSLAGVQFNNEQF
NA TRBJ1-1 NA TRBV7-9 ASSLGGSRNTEAF
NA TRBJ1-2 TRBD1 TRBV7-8 ASSYAGGHYGYT
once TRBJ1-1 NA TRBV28 ASSLFRQGNTEAF
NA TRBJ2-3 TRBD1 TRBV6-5 ASSPKGQGTDTQY
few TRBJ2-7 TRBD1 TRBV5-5 ASSYTQGAWEQY
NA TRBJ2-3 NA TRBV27 ASSESDSWANTDTQY
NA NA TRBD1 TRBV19 ASRPTGGHEQY
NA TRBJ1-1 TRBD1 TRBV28 ASSITGGVTEAF
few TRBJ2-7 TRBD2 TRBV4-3 ASSQDLLAGDYEQY
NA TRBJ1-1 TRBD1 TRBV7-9 ASSLGGTGAFTEAF
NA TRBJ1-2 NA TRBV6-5 ASRAQNYGYT
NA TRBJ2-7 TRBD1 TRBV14 ASSHVLGQGDYEQY
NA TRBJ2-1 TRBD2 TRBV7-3 ASSLRTSGGYNEQF
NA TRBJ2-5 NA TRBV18 ASSPINQETQY
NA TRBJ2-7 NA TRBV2 ASHWRGGSYEQY
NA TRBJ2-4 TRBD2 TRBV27 ASSPIAGGPVIQY
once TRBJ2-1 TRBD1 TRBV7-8 ASSYKPTGERTFSYNEQF
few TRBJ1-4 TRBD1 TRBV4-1 ASSQGSRGLNEKLF
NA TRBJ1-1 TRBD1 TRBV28 ASSFLTGGVDEAF
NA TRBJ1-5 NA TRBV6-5 ASRIQKNSNQPQH
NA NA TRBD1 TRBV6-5 ATQKLAGGGYEQY
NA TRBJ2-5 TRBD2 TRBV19 ASSILAGSETQY
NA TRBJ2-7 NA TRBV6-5 ASSYSGASYEQY
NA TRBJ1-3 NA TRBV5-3 ARSRPREVNGNTIY
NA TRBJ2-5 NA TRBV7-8 ASSSNRVWIQETQY
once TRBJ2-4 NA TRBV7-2 ASSFPNWSLAKNIQY
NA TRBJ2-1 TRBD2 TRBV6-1 ASSAGTRSNEQF
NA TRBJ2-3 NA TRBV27 ASSPWQGSGTDTQY
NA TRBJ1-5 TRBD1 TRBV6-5 ASSYSGTGVGYPQH
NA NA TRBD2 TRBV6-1 ASSGPAGLAYEQY
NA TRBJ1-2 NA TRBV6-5 ASSSPKTQGNYGYT
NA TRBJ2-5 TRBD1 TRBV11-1 ASSLEYRGRGETQY
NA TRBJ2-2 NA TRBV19 ASGGAGVVGELF
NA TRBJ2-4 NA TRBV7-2 ASSSHPGSYAKNIQY
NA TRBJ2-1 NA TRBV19 ASSISSGGYNEQF
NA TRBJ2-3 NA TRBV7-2 ASSFDRSAVDTQY
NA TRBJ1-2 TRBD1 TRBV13 ASSLARKGTGNYGYT
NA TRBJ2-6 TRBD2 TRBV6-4 ASSETGGPLGANVLT
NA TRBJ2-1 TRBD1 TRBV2 ASSEMAGGYYNEQF
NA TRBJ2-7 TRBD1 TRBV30 AWSTGQDHEQY
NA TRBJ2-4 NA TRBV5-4 ASSFQGEVKNIQY
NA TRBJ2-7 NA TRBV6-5 ASTPPHGSYEQY
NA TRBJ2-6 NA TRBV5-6 ASSLGASGANVLT
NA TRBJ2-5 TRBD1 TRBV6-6 ASSWTGNKETQY
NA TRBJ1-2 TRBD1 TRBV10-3 ASSSDRVSGYT
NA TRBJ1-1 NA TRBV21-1 ASSKRGRVNTEAF
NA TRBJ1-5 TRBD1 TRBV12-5 ASGLAGGSNQPQH
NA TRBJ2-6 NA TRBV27 ASSLLSISGANVLT
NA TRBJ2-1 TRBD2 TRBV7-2 ASNIGLAGLNEQF
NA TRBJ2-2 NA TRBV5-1 ASCAIEGPTGELF
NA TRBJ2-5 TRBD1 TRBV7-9 SSSRSRDRVSLLQETQY